This T cell receptor beta chain was captured by sequencing in a study of blood T cell repertoires in COVID-19 (dated by TCRdb to 2018 to 2020). Background for the entire study: Samples covering the acute and convalescent phases of COVID-19 were provided by collaborators in the United States, Italy and Spain. A freely available public database, intended as a resource for researchers studying the immune response to SARS-CoV-2, is where the repertoires were released. The material from the prospective study consisted of cDNA or gDNA derived from T cells, B-cell-depleted T cells, or PBMCs. Deeply sampled blood TCRbeta repertoires from subjects exposed to, actively infected with, or recovered from COVID-19 were included in the dataset. Nearly every sample came with metadata listing a de-identified subject ID, COVID-19 status, age in years and sex. Samples came from the ongoing ImmuneRACE study (first 160 participants) plus 1,254 subjects from 6 global collaborators. Where HLA class I and class II types were available, the types were taken from metadata supplied by the sample provider, not from assay-based typing. Here is what the overall study found, with its caveats: The quantity of clinical and demographic metadata differed by source and by participant and was supplied without curation.

Turning to this clone: The antigen this receptor binds is unknown. One base away there is no much larger clone; base qualities are not given.

At one collaborating source in Seattle, patients were enrolled during active infection and were followed longitudinally through the course of disease. Collaborating institutions collected whole blood in K2EDTA tubes following their own protocols. For TCRbeta analysis, collaborator samples were shipped as frozen whole blood, as isolated PBMCs, or as DNA extracted from either sample type. From its cysteine to its phenylalanine, the CDR3 spans 11 amino acids. Only CDR3 DNA remains: 33 bases, in frame from the first base. The germline V gene (reference sequence) provides CDR1 DFQATT and CDR2 SNEGSKA. TCRbeta CDR3 regions were amplified from genomic DNA by means of the immunoSEQ Assay, a bias-controlled multiplex PCR. For the original study's pipeline: Within the assay, amplification of reference gene primers was used to estimate how many nucleated cells each sample contained. Sequence reads were collapsed and filtered to measure the absolute abundance of every unique TCRbeta CDR3 rearrangement. For each sample, productive Simpson clonality was calculated as the square root of Simpson's diversity index over productive rearrangements. TCRdb mirrors the immuneACCESS table, restricted to in-frame sequences. Some clones are absent from its copies; in checked studies, under half trace to an unresolved V gene, and the reason for the others is unknown. V and J calls and clone size are given by that table; D and trimming were obtained from the DNA. The sample table lists 200,000 to 250,000 clones, about 87% of them with a count of one. 6% to 6.5% of the sample comes from the top ten.

The TCR comes from a woman between 25 and 40 years old with COVID-19, enrolled during active disease. The chain couples TRBV20-1 to TRBJ1-2; TRBD1 aligns with 7 central bases. The sequenced material came from peripheral blood. The nucleotide sequence reads as follows: TGCAGCGCACAGGGGTTCTATGGCTACACCTTC. This sequence encodes CSAQGFYGYTF.